Listed here are 20 T cell receptor beta chains from one sample, sequenced in a study of CD8+ T cells in alopecia areata. Sample treatment: oral pan-JAK inhibitor, 5-10 mg twice daily. Once RNA had been extracted, it was reverse transcribed into cDNA to act as the sequencing template. Generated by immunoSEQ multiplex PCR, the TCRdb table keeps only in-frame clones and is missing some. In the table there are 120,000 to 150,000 clones, approximately 90% of which are singletons. The starting material was CD8+ T cells sorted from blood, obtained at week 4, from a patient treated with tofacitinib. The receptors shown here come from a human donor with alopecia areata.

The chain links TRBV4-1 to TRBJ1-1; 7 nucleotides match TRBD1. The germline V gene encodes CDR1 MGHRA and CDR2 YSYEKL. With 0 bases clipped from V and 3 bases from J, the junction kept 13 bases outside the gene matches. This CDR3 spans 18 amino acids. The CDR3 DNA is TGCGCCAGCAGCCAAGATAGCTGGGACAGCCTGGGGGACACTGAAGCTTTCTTT. Its translation is CASSQDSWDSLGDTEAFF.

Here the CDR3 reads CASSRGTSSTDTQYF. The CDR3 DNA reads TGTGCCAGCAGTAGGGGGACTAGCAGCACAGATACGCAGTATTTT. V gene TRBV28 combines with J gene TRBJ2-3; 9 bases are shared with TRBD2. From germline, CDR1 is MDHEN and CDR2 SYDVKM. The CDR3 is made up of 15 amino acids. The ends lost 5 bases at V and 0 bases at J; junction bases unmatched: 3.

A note on this clone: Other DNA sequences in this specimen translate into the identical CDR3. The chain recombines TRBV4-1 with TRBJ1-1, with D perhaps matching TRBD1 (5 bases). The CDR3 totals 15 residues. Per the germline V gene, CDR1 is MGHRA and CDR2 is YSYEKL. V gave up 3 bases and J gave up 1 base, with 12 bases separating them. In DNA form, the CDR3 reads TGCGCCAGCAGCCAGGCAGGACATTCGAACACTGAAGCTTTCTTT. Protein product: CASSQAGHSNTEAFF.

The rearrangement joins TRBV30 to TRBJ2-3; D uncertain. The CDR3 has 16 amino acids. Germline V gives CDR1 GTSNPN, CDR2 SVGIG (reference sequence). V was shortened by 0 bases and J by 2 bases, with 15 bases between the two germline ends. CDR3 amino acids: CAWSVSAQYPTDTQYF. The CDR3 DNA follows: TGTGCCTGGAGTGTTTCTGCCCAGTATCCCACAGATACGCAGTATTTT.

In its sample, this clone was seen once. CDR3: CAARFNSGTHEQYF. DNA of the CDR3: TGTGCCGCCAGGTTCAATAGCGGGACCCACGAGCAGTACTTC. The J gene is TRBJ2-7, the V gene TRBV2; 8 nucleotides line up with TRBD2. CDR3 length: 14 residues. V trimming: 11 bases; J trimming: 5 bases; junction bases outside the gene matches: 14. The germline V gene encodes CDR1 SNHLY and CDR2 FYNNEI.

The chain employs TRBV30 and TRBJ2-7, with 8 bases that match TRBD1. Germline CDR1 GTSNPN, CDR2 SVGIG (reference sequence). The CDR3 is 14 residues long. Trimming cost V 3 bases and J 2 bases; bases outside gene matches: 6. CDR3 amino acids: CAWRDGQGPYEQYF. The CDR3 DNA reads as TGTGCCTGGAGGGACGGACAGGGACCCTACGAGCAGTACTTC.

This clone is a singleton in its sample. J is TRBJ1-1 and V is TRBV5-4; D remains unclear. With 2 bases removed from V and 6 bases from J, the gap between germline ends came to 8 bases. Per germline, CDR1 SGHNT and CDR2 YYREEE (reference sequence). CDR3 length: 12 residues. CDR3: CASSFGTAEAFF. DNA of the CDR3: TGTGCCAGCAGCTTTGGTACAGCTGAAGCTTTCTTT. Filled out from reference TRBV5-4 and TRBJ1-1, the complete variable domain reads ETGVTQSPTHLIKTRGQQVTLRCSSQSGHNTVSWYQQALGQGPQFIFQYYREEENGRGNFPPRFSGLQFPNYSSELNVNALELDDSALYLCASSFGTAEAFFGQGTRLTVV.

The CDR3 loop reads CASSTKQNQETQYF. DNA for the CDR3: TGTGCCAGCAGCACAAAGCAGAACCAAGAGACCCAGTACTTC. The chain has TRBV7-9 and TRBJ2-5; no reliable D call. The CDR3 runs to 14 residues. The V end was cut by 5 bases, the J end by 0 bases, with 10 bases between. Looked up from germline, CDR1 is SEHNR and CDR2 is FQNEAQ (reference sequence).

This chain uses TRBV11-2 with TRBJ2-1; weak D call: TRBD2 (7 bases). V lost 4 bases, J lost 0 bases, and 22 bases lay in between. This CDR3 region has 19 residues. The germline CDR1 and CDR2 sequences are SGHAT and FQNNGV. CDR3 in DNA: TGTGCCAGCAGCTCCAGGGGAGCGGGGAGCCAACGCTCCTACAATGAGCAGTTCTTC. It yields the protein CASSSRGAGSQRSYNEQFF.

The chain is built from TRBV2 and TRBJ1-1, with TRBD1 matching 7 bases. In germline, CDR1 is SNHLY, CDR2 FYNNEI. J gave up 1 base and V 2 bases, and 7 bases lay outside the gene matches. This CDR3 is 16 amino acids long. The CDR3 coding sequence is TGTGCCAGCAGTGAAATTGAATCAGGGGGGAACACTGAAGCTTTCTTT. It translates to CASSEIESGGNTEAFF.

The chain links TRBV10-3 to TRBJ1-3; weak D call: TRBD1 (6 bases). Looked up from germline, CDR1 is ENHRY and CDR2 is SYGVKD. This CDR3 has 11 amino acids. V lost 8 bases and J lost 7, with 9 bases in between. The CDR3 DNA sequence: TGTGCCATCGGACAGAGCAACACCATATATTTT. Its protein is CAIGQSNTIYF.

J is TRBJ2-1 and V is TRBV19; perhaps TRBD2 as D (5 bases). V shed 4 bases and J shed 6 bases, with 13 bases lying between them. CDR3 length: 14 residues. Germline CDR1 reads LNHDA; CDR2 reads SQIVND (reference sequence). CDR3 DNA sequence: TGTGCCAGTAGTACCAAACTAGGCGGCAATGAGCAGTTCTTC. Encoded protein: CASSTKLGGNEQFF.

This chain connects TRBV29-1 to TRBJ1-1; D is uncertain. Trimming cost V 0 bases and J 1 base, with 9 bases left between them. This CDR3 is 14 amino acids long. Germline V gene lookup returns CDR1 SQVTM and CDR2 ANQGSEA. CDR3 loop: CSVEDPEANTEAFF. The CDR3 nucleotides are TGCAGCGTTGAAGATCCTGAAGCGAACACTGAAGCTTTCTTT.

This chain uses TRBV29-1 with TRBJ2-3; perhaps TRBD1 as D (6 bases). The CDR3 is 14 residues long. CDR1 and CDR2 (germline): SQVTM, ANQGSEA. Deletions cut 3 bases from V and 4 bases from J, with 14 bases between. CDR3 amino acids: CSVEPQGRADTQYF. The CDR3 DNA is TGCAGCGTTGAGCCACAGGGCCGGGCAGATACGCAGTATTTT.

J is TRBJ2-5 and V is TRBV30; no reliable D call. The end of the DNA fits TRBJ2-7 better, so the J call may be wrong. The CDR3 loop spans 11 amino acids. CDR1 and CDR2 from the germline V gene are GTSNPN and SVGIG (reference sequence). The CDR3 region is CAWSISYEQYF. CDR3 in DNA: TGTGCCTGGAGCATTTCCTACGAGCAGTACTTC.

The chain carries TRBV29-1 and TRBJ1-3; D gene ambiguous. Per germline, CDR1 SQVTM and CDR2 ANQGSEA. CDR3 length: 15 amino acids. Between the trimmed V and J ends, which lost 7 bases and 0 bases, there was a span of 16 bases. The CDR3 bases are TGCAGCGCAGCAGGTTCCCCACTCTCTGGAAACACCATATATTTT. Encoded protein: CSAAGSPLSGNTIYF.

The rearrangement uses TRBV9 and TRBJ1-6; 8 nucleotides agree with TRBD1. Per the germline V gene, CDR1 is SGDLS and CDR2 is YYNGEE. This CDR3 is 14 amino acids long. V was clipped by 4 bases and J by 8 bases; unmatched bases: 5. CDR3 nucleotides: TGTGCCAGCAGCCCTGGGACAGGTGATTCACCCCTCCACTTT. This codes for CASSPGTGDSPLHF.

The chain carries TRBV30 and TRBJ2-3, with D perhaps matching TRBD2 (5 bases). Per the germline V gene, CDR1 is GTSNPN and CDR2 is SVGIG (reference sequence). The V end lost 3 bases, the J end lost 6 bases, and 10 bases lay between the germline ends. The CDR3 loop spans 12 amino acids. The CDR3 nucleotides read TGTGCCTGGAGCAAACCGGGGGATACGCAGTATTTT. This translates into CAWSKPGDTQYF.

This clone has only one observation. The J gene is TRBJ2-6, the V gene TRBV14, with D tentatively TRBD1 (6 bases). Trimming cost V 0 bases and J 3 bases, with 12 bases left between them. Germline-derived CDR1 and CDR2 are SGHDN and FVKESK. CDR3 size: 17 residues. The CDR3 region has the DNA TGTGCCAGCAGCCAAGAAAGGCAGGGGTATGGGGCCAACGTCCTGACTTTC. This codes for CASSQERQGYGANVLTF.

This clone has only one observation. The chain is built from TRBV27 and TRBJ2-7; no clear D gene. CDR3 size: 13 residues. Trimming took 7 bases from V and 2 from J, leaving 12 bases between them. CDR1 and CDR2 from the germline V gene are MNHEY and SMNVEV (reference sequence). The CDR3: CASTDRATYEQYF. In DNA form, the CDR3 reads TGTGCCAGCACCGATCGGGCCACCTACGAGCAGTACTTC.